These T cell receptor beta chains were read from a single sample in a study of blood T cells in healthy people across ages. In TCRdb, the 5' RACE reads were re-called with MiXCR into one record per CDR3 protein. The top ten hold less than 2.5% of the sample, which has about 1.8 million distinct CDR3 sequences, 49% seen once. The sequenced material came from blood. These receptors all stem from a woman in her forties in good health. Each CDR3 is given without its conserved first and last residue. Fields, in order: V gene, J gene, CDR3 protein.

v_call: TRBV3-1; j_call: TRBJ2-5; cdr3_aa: ASSQDLLLETQY
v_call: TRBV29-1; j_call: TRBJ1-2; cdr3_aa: SVEDRRRGVEGYT
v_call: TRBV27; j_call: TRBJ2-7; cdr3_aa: ASHSLAGGAYEQY
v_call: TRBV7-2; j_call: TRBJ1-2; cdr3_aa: ASSATEYGYT
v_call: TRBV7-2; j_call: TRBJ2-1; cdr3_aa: ASSLWGSTNDEQF
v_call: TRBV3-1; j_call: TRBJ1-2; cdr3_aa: ASSQDLRSVGYT
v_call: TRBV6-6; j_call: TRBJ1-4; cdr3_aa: ASRPFDRGWEKLF
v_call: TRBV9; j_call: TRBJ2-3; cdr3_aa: ASSAPSPTDTQY
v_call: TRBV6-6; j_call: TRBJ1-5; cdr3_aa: ASSSSWEFNQPQH
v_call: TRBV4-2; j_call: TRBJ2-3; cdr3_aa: ASSQEGGASGGARDTQY
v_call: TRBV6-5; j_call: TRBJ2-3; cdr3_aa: ASILRDGSTDTQY
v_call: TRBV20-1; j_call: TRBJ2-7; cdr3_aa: STIRTENYEQY
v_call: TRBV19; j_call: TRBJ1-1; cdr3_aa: ASHKGLRTEVF
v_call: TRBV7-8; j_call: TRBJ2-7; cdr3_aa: ASRRAGETYEQY
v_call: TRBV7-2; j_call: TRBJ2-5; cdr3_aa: ASSSPRGTQY
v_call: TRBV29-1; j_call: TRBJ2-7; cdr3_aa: SVGGGTYEQY
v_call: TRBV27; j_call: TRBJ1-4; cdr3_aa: ASRLNRGNEKLF
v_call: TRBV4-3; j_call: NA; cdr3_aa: ASSKTSYNEQY
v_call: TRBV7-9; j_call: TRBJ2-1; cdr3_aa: ASSPRAENNEQF
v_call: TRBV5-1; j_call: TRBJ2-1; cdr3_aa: ASSLAGITHNEQF
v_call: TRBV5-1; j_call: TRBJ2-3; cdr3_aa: ANPLNGSTDTQY
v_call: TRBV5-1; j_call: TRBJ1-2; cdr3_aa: ASSPSEYGYT
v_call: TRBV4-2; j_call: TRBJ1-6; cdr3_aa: ASSQADLDGSPLH
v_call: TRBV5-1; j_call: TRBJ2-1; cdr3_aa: ASSLMGLSYNEQF
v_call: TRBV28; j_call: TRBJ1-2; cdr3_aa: ASSLGHLEGYT
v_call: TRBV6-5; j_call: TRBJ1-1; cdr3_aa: ASSYRTTRVNTEAF
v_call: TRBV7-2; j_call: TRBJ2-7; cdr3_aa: ASSWGVDSYEQY
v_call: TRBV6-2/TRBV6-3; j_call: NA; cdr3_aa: ASSYGPIQY
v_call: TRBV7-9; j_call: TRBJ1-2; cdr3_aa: ASNVGQGRDGYT
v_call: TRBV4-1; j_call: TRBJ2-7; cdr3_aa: ASSQEVGGPYEQY
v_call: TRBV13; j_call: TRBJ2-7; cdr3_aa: ASSRGTPSYEQY
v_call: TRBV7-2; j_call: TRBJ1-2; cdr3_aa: ASSLSRGRDGYT
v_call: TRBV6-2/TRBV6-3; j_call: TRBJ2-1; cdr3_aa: ASSLSGGAEYEQF
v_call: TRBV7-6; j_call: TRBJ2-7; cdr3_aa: ASSGKGYEQY
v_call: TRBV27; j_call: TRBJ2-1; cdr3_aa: ASSPRTSGGTHEQF
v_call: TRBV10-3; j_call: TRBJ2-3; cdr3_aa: AIRQSGQNRADTQY
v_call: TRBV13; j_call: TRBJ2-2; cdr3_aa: ASRGTGGDTGELF
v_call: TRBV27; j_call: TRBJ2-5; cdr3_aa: ASSSPGVRQETQY
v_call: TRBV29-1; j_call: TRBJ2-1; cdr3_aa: SVEAKGTRTGTSGSSYNEQF
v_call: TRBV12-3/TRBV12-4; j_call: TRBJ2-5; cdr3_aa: ATLRGLAHQETQY
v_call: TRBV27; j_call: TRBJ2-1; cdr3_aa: ASSLSEGGTYNEQF
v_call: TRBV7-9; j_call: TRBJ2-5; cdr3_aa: ASSHGTSGQETQY
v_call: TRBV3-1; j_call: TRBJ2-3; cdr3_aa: ASSQTGTTSTDTQY
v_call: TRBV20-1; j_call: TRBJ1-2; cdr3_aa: SARGPEGVEYGYT
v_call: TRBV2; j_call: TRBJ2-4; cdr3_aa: ASSEGLYVNIQY
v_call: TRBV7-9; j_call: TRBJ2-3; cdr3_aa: VSSQGGLLSTDTQY
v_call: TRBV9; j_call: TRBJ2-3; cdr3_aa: ASSSQRASTDTQY
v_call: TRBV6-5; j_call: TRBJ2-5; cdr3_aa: ASSYGVAVVQETQY
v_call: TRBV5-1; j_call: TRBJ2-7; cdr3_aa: ASSLFTGGDEQY
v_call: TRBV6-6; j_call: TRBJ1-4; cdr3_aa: ASSSYQIHEDEKLF
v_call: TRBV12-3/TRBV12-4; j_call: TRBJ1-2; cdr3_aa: ASSPGMGGYT
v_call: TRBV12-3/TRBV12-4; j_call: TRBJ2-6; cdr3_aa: ASSLTGWSTGANVLT
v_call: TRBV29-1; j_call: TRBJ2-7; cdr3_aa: SVTSGTGGVYEQY
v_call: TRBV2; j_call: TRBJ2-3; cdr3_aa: ASADRGSRVDTQY
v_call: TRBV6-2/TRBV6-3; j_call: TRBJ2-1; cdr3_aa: ASSFAGDEQF
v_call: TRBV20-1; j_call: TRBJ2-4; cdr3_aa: SGGQGWIQY
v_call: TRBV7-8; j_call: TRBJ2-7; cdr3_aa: ASSPTSGLRYEQY